This T cell receptor beta chain is from a study of T cells of healthy individuals. There are 14 residues in the CDR3. V was cut by 3 bases and J by 4 bases, with 10 bases left in between. CDR1 SGDLS and CDR2 YYNGEE come from the germline V gene. TCRdb passed the 5' RACE reads through MiXCR, listing each CDR3 protein once. The repertoire has about 41,000 distinct CDR3 sequences, roughly 4.3% of them found once; the top ten carry over 9%. This clonotype showed up just a few times. The sequence was collected from a human donor in good health. This chain joins TRBV9 and TRBJ2-2; D is possibly TRBD2 (5 bases). Written as DNA, the CDR3 is TGTGCCAGCAGCGATAGGGAGCTCACCGGGGAGCTGTTTTTT. Protein product: CASSDRELTGELFF.